This TCR beta chain derives from a study of blood T cell repertoires in COVID-19. Study details: Samples representing acute and convalescent COVID-19 were sourced from the United States, Italy and Spain.

The CDR3 is 14 residues long. V shed 1 base and J shed 4 bases, with 10 bases lying between them. Germline CDR1 is MNHEY and CDR2 is SVGEGT. As originally analysed: Reference gene primer amplification yielded estimated nucleated cell counts. Sequencing was performed with immunoSEQ multiplex PCR; in TCRdb, only in-frame clones are kept and a portion is missing. For V, J and clone size, that table is used; D and trimming come from the DNA. Here the sample spans more than 300,000 clones, about 88% being singletons. The chain recombines TRBV6-2 or TRBV6-3 with TRBJ1-2; D is undetermined. The TCR originated in a woman aged 70 to 79 with COVID-19, enrolled during active disease. The source material was peripheral blood. CDR3 in DNA: TGTGCCAGCAGTTACTGGGGTGAGGGCTATGGCTACACCTTC. This gives the protein CASSYWGEGYGYTF.